These 15 T cell receptor beta chains were sequenced from one sample in a study of T cell responses to AZD1222 COVID-19 vaccine. Assay: immunoSEQ multiplex PCR; the TCRdb copy retains only in-frame clones and omits some. The table includes about 140,000 clones, around 90% detected once. The specimen comprised peripheral blood, sampled on day 0 of AZD1222 vaccination. These receptors all come from an adult in good health.

The chain recombines TRBV7-3 with TRBJ2-2; 10 bases match TRBD2. Trimming at V came to 8 bases and at J to 2 bases, leaving 11 bases not matched to a gene. This CDR3 is 17 amino acids long. Germline V gives CDR1 SGHTA, CDR2 FQGTGA. The CDR3 coding sequence is TGTGCCAGCCGTAAAGGCCCACTAGCGGGAAACACCGGGGAGCTGTTTTTT. It encodes CASRKGPLAGNTGELFF.

This chain joins TRBV28 and TRBJ2-5; D remains unclear. CDR3 length equals 12 residues. Per the germline V gene, CDR1 is MDHEN and CDR2 is SYDVKM. Trimming stripped 7 bases from V and 1 base from J, with 7 bases between. The CDR3 loop reads CASMQSQETQYF. In nucleotides, the CDR3 is TGTGCCAGCATGCAGTCCCAAGAGACCCAGTACTTC.

The DNA of the CDR3 is TGTGCCAGCAGTCCTCGCAGCACGGCCGGGGAGCTGTTTTTT. Translated, it gives CASSPRSTAGELFF. The J gene is TRBJ2-2, the V gene TRBV28; D gene unclear. CDR3 length equals 14 residues. Germline V CDR1 and CDR2: MDHEN, SYDVKM. Trimming took off 5 bases at V and 6 bases at J, with 13 bases between the two ends. The full variable domain, rest sourced from reference TRBV28 and TRBJ2-2, is DVKVTQSSRYLVKRTGEKVFLECVQDMDHENMFWYRQDPGLGLRLIYFSYDVKMKEKGDIPEGYSVSREKKERFSLILESASTNQTSMYLCASSPRSTAGELFFGEGSRLTVL.

The CDR3 here is CASSIAGGNYGYTF. The CDR3 DNA sequence: TGTGCCAGTAGTATTGCAGGAGGGAACTATGGCTACACCTTC. V is TRBV19 and J is TRBJ1-2, with D unclear. The V gene lost 3 bases and the J gene lost 2 bases, with 10 bases spanning the gap. The CDR3 extends over 14 amino acids. Germline CDR1 and CDR2: LNHDA and SQIVND (reference sequence).

The chain is built from TRBV5-1 and TRBJ2-7; 8 bases fit TRBD2. The CDR3 is 13 residues long. Germline trimming cut 6 bases from V and 0 bases from J; bases unmatched to any gene: 2. Germline CDR1 reads SGHRS; CDR2 reads YFSETQ. The CDR3 nucleotides read TGCGCCAGCAAGAGCGGGAGCTCCTACGAGCAGTACTTC. This encodes CASKSGSSYEQYF.

The V and J genes are TRBV12-5 and TRBJ2-1, with 7 positions matching TRBD2. V shed 2 bases and J 0 bases; nucleotides not matched to a gene: 10. There are 18 residues in the CDR3. CDR1 is LGHNT, CDR2 FRNRAP, per germline. The CDR3 DNA reads TGTGCTAGTGGTTTGTCGGGGTTGGGCGGGAGCTCCTACAATGAGCAGTTCTTC. Protein: CASGLSGLGGSSYNEQFF.

This sequence joins TRBV19 and TRBJ2-3; TRBD1 aligns across 7 bases. The CDR3 loop spans 15 amino acids. Losses at the gene ends were 2 bases for V and 2 bases for J; bases not matched to a gene: 4. Germline V gene lookup returns CDR1 LNHDA and CDR2 SQIVND (reference sequence). CDR3 amino acids: CASSINRGPTDTQYF. CDR3 DNA: TGTGCCAGTAGTATAAACAGGGGACCCACAGATACGCAGTATTTT.

The chain recombines TRBV6-2 or TRBV6-3 with TRBJ2-7; 11 positions match TRBD2. Trimming at V came to 2 bases and at J to 0 bases, leaving 12 bases not matched to a gene. The CDR3 consists of 19 residues. Germline CDR1 reads MNHEY; CDR2 reads SVGEGT. The CDR3 sequence: CASSYVVASGRPSSYEQYF. The CDR3 nucleotides are TGTGCCAGCAGTTACGTTGTGGCTAGCGGGAGGCCTAGCTCCTACGAGCAGTACTTC.

V and J are TRBV7-9 and TRBJ1-1, with TRBD1 identical over 7 bases. The CDR3 runs 15 residues. Germline assignment: CDR1 SEHNR and CDR2 FQNEAQ (reference sequence). The junction had 12 bases not matched to a gene; V was cut back by 5 bases and J by 6 bases. The CDR3 DNA follows: TGTGCCAGCAGCAACAGGGGCGCAGGTCCTCCTGAAGCTTTCTTT. It translates to CASSNRGAGPPEAFF.

The chain carries TRBV4-2 and TRBJ1-5; D gene unclear. Trimming removed 0 bases from V and 6 bases from J, with 9 bases in between. This CDR3 contains 14 residues. Per the germline V gene, CDR1 is LGHNA and CDR2 is YNFKEQ. The CDR3 sequence: CASSQENSIQPQHF. CDR3 DNA sequence: TGTGCCAGCAGCCAAGAGAACAGTATTCAGCCCCAGCATTTT.

V and J are TRBV11-2 and TRBJ1-3, with D hard to call. V was cut by 7 bases and J by 7 bases, with 8 bases left in between. The germline CDR1 and CDR2 sequences are SGHAT and FQNNGV. The length of the CDR3 is 11 residues. The CDR3 is CASTQSNTIYF. CDR3 DNA: TGTGCCAGCACCCAGTCGAACACCATATATTTT.

The chain has TRBV9 and TRBJ2-7; TRBD1 matches 9 bases. The CDR3 contains 15 residues. V was pared by 0 bases and J by 2 bases, with 3 bases of the junction left unmatched. Germline V CDR1 and CDR2: SGDLS, YYNGEE. CDR3 nucleotides: TGTGCCAGCAGCGTAGGGGGGGACAGGGCCTACGAGCAGTACTTC. It encodes CASSVGGDRAYEQYF.

This chain joins TRBV5-4 and TRBJ2-1; no firm D call. Trimming left V 6 bases short and J 0 bases short, with 16 bases between. The V gene's germline CDR1 is SGHNT and CDR2 YYREEE (reference sequence). This CDR3 contains 16 residues. CDR3 coding DNA: TGTGCCAGCAATCGCGGTACAATCCGCTCCTACAATGAGCAGTTCTTC. Its protein product is CASNRGTIRSYNEQFF.

The rearrangement links TRBV7-2 to TRBJ1-4; possibly TRBD1 for D (6 bases). Trimming pared 3 bases from V and 3 bases from J, leaving 14 bases between. The CDR3 covers 16 residues. Germline V lookup: CDR1 SGHTA, CDR2 FQGNSA. For the CDR3, the DNA is TGTGCCAGCAGCTTTTCCACGGGACACCCTAATGAAAAACTGTTTTTT. Protein product: CASSFSTGHPNEKLFF.

The genes are TRBV3-1 (or the pseudogene TRBV3-2) and TRBJ1-2; D unresolved. In germline, CDR1 is LGHDT, CDR2 YNNKEL (reference sequence). V dropped 0 bases and J dropped 5 bases, with 13 bases sitting between them. There are 15 residues in the CDR3. The CDR3 DNA reads TGTGCCAGCAGCCAAGAGGTCTCCCTGGGGTATGGCTACACCTTC. It yields the protein CASSQEVSLGYGYTF.